The 23 T cell receptor beta chains reported below all come from one sample, sequenced in a study of patients and donors after allogeneic stem cell transplantation. Via MiXCR, TCRdb re-called the RT-PCR reads, giving one row per CDR3 protein. The sample yields about a million distinct CDR3 sequences, 15% to 20% seen once. The sequencing input was blood, either unsorted or a sorted T cell fraction (not recorded which). These receptors all stem from a human donor who was either an allogeneic HSCT recipient or a stem cell or donor lymphocyte infusion donor (not recorded which). It is not recorded whose cells these are; they may come from a transplant donor.

The gene calls are TRBV29-1 and TRBJ1-1; a weak D match, TRBD1 (6 bases). CDR1 and CDR2 (germline): SQVTM, ANQGSEA. The CDR3 is 13 amino acids. V lost 5 bases and J lost 1, with 11 bases in between. The CDR3 region is CSVPTGSNTEAFF. The DNA of the CDR3 is TGCAGCGTTCCGACAGGATCGAACACTGAAGCTTTCTTT.

This clonotype has more than one count but fewer than ten. The rearrangement joins TRBV5-1 to TRBJ2-3; 7 bases line up with TRBD2. The ends lost 4 bases at V and 5 bases at J; junction bases unmatched: 7. The CDR3 length is 14 residues. CDR1 is SGHRS, CDR2 YFSETQ, per germline. The CDR3 DNA reads as TGCGCCAGCAGCCGGGAGGTAGAGGGAGATACGCAGTATTTT. Encoded protein: CASSREVEGDTQYF.

The genes are TRBV12-3 or TRBV12-4 and TRBJ1-2; no clear D gene. V was clipped by 5 bases and J by 8 bases, with 18 bases between them. This CDR3 region has 14 residues. CDR3 sequence: CASSPSSGMWGYTF. The CDR3 DNA follows: TGTGCCAGCAGTCCCTCGTCGGGAATGTGGGGCTACACCTTC.

This chain joins TRBV4-3 and TRBJ1-1; the D gene is possibly TRBD1 (6 bases). V dropped 1 base and J dropped 3 bases, with 12 bases sitting between them. This CDR3 is 15 amino acids long. Germline V CDR1 and CDR2: LGHNA, YSLEER. This CDR3 reads CASSQGVAGDTEAFF. The CDR3 DNA reads as TGCGCCAGCAGCCAAGGGGTCGCAGGGGACACTGAAGCTTTCTTT.

This chain joins TRBV4-1 and TRBJ2-5; the D gene is possibly TRBD2 (6 bases). CDR1 and CDR2 from the germline V gene are MGHRA and YSYEKL. The CDR3 extends over 13 amino acids. V lost 3 bases and J lost 4, with 9 bases in between. The CDR3 loop is CASSHPAGETQYF. CDR3 nucleotides: TGCGCCAGCAGCCATCCAGCGGGAGAGACCCAGTACTTC.

This clonotype was detected only a few times. This chain joins TRBV7-9 and TRBJ1-6; D perhaps matches TRBD1 (5 bases). Trimming removed 5 bases at V and 9 bases at J, with 8 bases between. This CDR3 is built from 12 residues. Germline lookup yields CDR1 SEHNR and CDR2 FQNEAQ (reference sequence). The CDR3 loop reads CASSEGLSPLHF. The CDR3 nucleotides are TGTGCCAGCAGCGAGGGACTTTCACCCCTCCACTTT.

This clonotype appeared a few times. V and J are TRBV3-1 and TRBJ2-3; D unclear. This CDR3 is 15 amino acids long. CDR1 is LGHDT, CDR2 YNNKEL, per germline (reference sequence). V dropped 0 bases and J dropped 0 bases, with 7 bases sitting between them. The chain's CDR3 is CASSQDTKSTDTQYF. The CDR3, as DNA: TGTGCCAGCAGCCAAGACACTAAGAGCACAGATACGCAGTATTTT.

The table lists this clonotype with many counts. The chain combines TRBV29-1 with TRBJ2-7; 7 bases map to TRBD1. J was trimmed by 1 base and V by 5 bases; bases with no gene match: 2. Germline CDR1 and CDR2: SQVTM and ANQGSEA. The CDR3 consists of 12 residues. The CDR3 loop is CSVRTGSYEQYF. The CDR3 region has the DNA TGCAGCGTTCGGACAGGATCCTACGAGCAGTACTTC.

The CDR3 is CASSLGTGANEKLFF. The CDR3 region has the DNA TGTGCCAGCAGCCTTGGGACAGGGGCTAATGAAAAACTGTTTTTT. The V gene is TRBV11-2, the J gene TRBJ1-4; 10 positions match TRBD1. The CDR3 is 15 residues long. Germline CDR1 and CDR2: SGHAT and FQNNGV. J was trimmed by 3 bases and V by 5 bases; bases with no gene match: 3. Supplemented by reference TRBV11-2 and TRBJ1-4, the full variable domain reads EAGVAQSPRYKIIEKRQSVAFWCNPISGHATLYWYQQILGQGPKLLIQFQNNGVVDDSQLPKDRFSAERLKGVDSTLKIQPAKLEDSAVYLCASSLGTGANEKLFFGSGTQLSVL.

This clonotype has more than one count but fewer than ten. This chain joins TRBV29-1 and TRBJ2-3; TRBD1 agrees at 9 bases. After removal of 6 bases from V and 15 bases from J, the junction contained 10 bases not matched to a gene. CDR3 length: 11 residues. Germline loops: CDR1 SQVTM, CDR2 ANQGSEA. The CDR3 reads CSVAPQGAEYF. In nucleotides, the CDR3 is TGCAGCGTAGCGCCACAGGGGGCGGAATATTTT.

CDR3 loop: CASSQVFEQPYEQYF. In DNA form, the CDR3 reads TGCGCCAGCAGCCAAGTGTTTGAACAGCCCTACGAGCAGTACTTC. This chain uses TRBV4-3 with TRBJ2-7; D is unresolved. This CDR3 has 15 residues. In germline, CDR1 is LGHNA, CDR2 YSLEER. Trimming pared 1 base from V and 2 bases from J, leaving 12 bases between.

The V gene is TRBV24-1, the J gene TRBJ1-2, with D unclear. The ends were cut back, 3 bases at V and 7 bases at J, with 11 bases in the middle. The CDR3 has 13 amino acids. Germline loops: CDR1 KGHDR, CDR2 SFDVKD. In nucleotides, the CDR3 is TGTGCCACCAGTGATCTGGGAGCTGGTGGCTACACCTTC. Amino acids: CATSDLGAGGYTF.

The chain has TRBV7-8 and TRBJ1-1; TRBD1 might be the D (6 bases). V lost 9 bases and J 0 bases, leaving 11 bases between the germline ends. The CDR3 extends over 13 amino acids. Germline values: CDR1 SGHVS, CDR2 FQNEAQ. CDR3 nucleotides: TGTGCCAGTACGGACAGAGTGAACACTGAAGCTTTCTTT. This sequence encodes CASTDRVNTEAFF.

This clonotype was seen a handful of times. The V call is TRBV10-3, the J call TRBJ2-1; D might be TRBD2 (5 bases). V was pared by 4 bases and J by 6 bases, with 19 bases between. The CDR3 is 16 amino acids. Germline CDR1 reads ENHRY; CDR2 reads SYGVKD. CDR3 loop: CAISGRWGASRNEQFF. For the CDR3, the DNA is TGTGCCATCAGTGGACGTTGGGGAGCGTCGCGCAATGAGCAGTTCTTC.

The rearrangement uses TRBV5-1 and TRBJ2-1, with 13 bases fitting TRBD2. Losses at the gene ends were 4 bases for V and 1 base for J; bases not matched to a gene: 5. The CDR3 runs to 17 residues. Germline V lookup: CDR1 SGHRS, CDR2 YFSETQ. The DNA of the CDR3 is TGCGCCAGCAGCCCGGGACTAGCGGGAAGGTCCTACAATGAGCAGTTCTTC. Amino acids: CASSPGLAGRSYNEQFF.

This chain connects TRBV20-1 to TRBJ2-3, with TRBD2 matching over 7 bases. The CDR3 has 14 residues. After removal of 3 bases from V and 4 bases from J, the junction contained 7 bases not matched to a gene. The germline V gene encodes CDR1 DFQATT and CDR2 SNEGSKA (reference sequence). The CDR3 reads CSARASGKADTQYF. DNA for the CDR3: TGCAGTGCTAGGGCAAGCGGGAAGGCAGATACGCAGTATTTT.

This clonotype occurred a few times. This chain links TRBV7-9 with TRBJ2-3, with a tentative D call TRBD1 (6 bases). The CDR3 consists of 15 residues. Trimming left V 5 bases short and J 6 bases short, with 18 bases between. In germline, CDR1 is SEHNR, CDR2 FQNEAQ (reference sequence). The CDR3 region has the DNA TGTGCCAGCAGCCCAGGGGAGCGAGCCTGGGATACGCAGTATTTT. This translates into CASSPGERAWDTQYF.

This clonotype was detected a few times. The J gene is TRBJ1-6, the V gene TRBV18, with TRBD1 matching over 9 bases. The germline V gene has CDR1 KGHSH and CDR2 LQKENI. The CDR3 has 15 residues. The V segment lost 0 bases and the J segment 6 bases; nucleotides outside the gene matches: 0. The DNA of the CDR3 is TGTGCCAGCTCACCACCGGGACAGGGTAATTCACCCCTCCACTTT. It is translated as CASSPPGQGNSPLHF.

The chain has TRBV7-3 and TRBJ1-6; D is unresolved. The CDR3 runs to 15 residues. Germline V gives CDR1 SGHTA, CDR2 FQGTGA. V was pared by 2 bases and J by 7 bases, with 12 bases between. CDR3 protein: CASSLRRGINSPLHF. The CDR3 DNA is TGTGCCAGCAGCTTACGTCGGGGAATCAATTCACCCCTCCACTTT. The variable domain in full, completed from reference TRBV7-3 and TRBJ1-6, reads GAGVSQTPSNKVTEKGKYVELRCDPISGHTALYWYRQSLGQGPEFLIYFQGTGAADDSGLPNDRFFAVRPEGSVSTLKIQRTERGDSAVYLCASSLRRGINSPLHFGNGTRLTVT.

The V gene is TRBV9, the J gene TRBJ1-1; perhaps TRBD1 as D (6 bases). Between the trimmed V and J ends, which lost 0 bases and 4 bases, there was a span of 13 bases. The germline V gene encodes CDR1 SGDLS and CDR2 YYNGEE. The CDR3 sequence is 15 residues long. CDR3 bases: TGTGCCAGCAGCGTAGCGGGGGGCCTCGGCACTGAAGCTTTCTTT. Amino acids: CASSVAGGLGTEAFF.

This clonotype has a handful of counts. The chain recombines TRBV4-2 with TRBJ2-2; weak D call: TRBD2 (5 bases). CDR3 length: 15 amino acids. Germline assignment: CDR1 LGHNA and CDR2 YNFKEQ. With 2 bases removed from V and 8 bases from J, the gap between germline ends came to 15 bases. CDR3 sequence reads: CASSQPSGGWGELFF. The CDR3 region has the DNA TGTGCCAGCAGCCAACCTTCAGGAGGTTGGGGGGAGCTGTTTTTT.

The chain combines TRBV4-2 with TRBJ1-2; D unclear. Germline lookup yields CDR1 LGHNA and CDR2 YNFKEQ. The ends were cut back, 0 bases at V and 2 bases at J, with 10 bases in the middle. CDR3 length: 15 amino acids. CDR3 protein: CASSQDRADNYGYTF. CDR3 sequence (DNA): TGTGCCAGCAGCCAAGATCGGGCAGACAACTATGGCTACACCTTC.

This clonotype turned up a few times. The chain recombines TRBV12-3 or TRBV12-4 with TRBJ1-1; 8 nucleotides agree with TRBD1. The J segment lost 9 bases and the V segment lost 3 bases, leaving 12 bases of the junction unmatched. The CDR3 sequence is 15 residues long. The CDR3 loop is CASSFRQGAGIKAFF. The CDR3 coding sequence is TGTGCCAGCAGTTTCCGTCAGGGGGCGGGTATCAAAGCTTTCTTT.